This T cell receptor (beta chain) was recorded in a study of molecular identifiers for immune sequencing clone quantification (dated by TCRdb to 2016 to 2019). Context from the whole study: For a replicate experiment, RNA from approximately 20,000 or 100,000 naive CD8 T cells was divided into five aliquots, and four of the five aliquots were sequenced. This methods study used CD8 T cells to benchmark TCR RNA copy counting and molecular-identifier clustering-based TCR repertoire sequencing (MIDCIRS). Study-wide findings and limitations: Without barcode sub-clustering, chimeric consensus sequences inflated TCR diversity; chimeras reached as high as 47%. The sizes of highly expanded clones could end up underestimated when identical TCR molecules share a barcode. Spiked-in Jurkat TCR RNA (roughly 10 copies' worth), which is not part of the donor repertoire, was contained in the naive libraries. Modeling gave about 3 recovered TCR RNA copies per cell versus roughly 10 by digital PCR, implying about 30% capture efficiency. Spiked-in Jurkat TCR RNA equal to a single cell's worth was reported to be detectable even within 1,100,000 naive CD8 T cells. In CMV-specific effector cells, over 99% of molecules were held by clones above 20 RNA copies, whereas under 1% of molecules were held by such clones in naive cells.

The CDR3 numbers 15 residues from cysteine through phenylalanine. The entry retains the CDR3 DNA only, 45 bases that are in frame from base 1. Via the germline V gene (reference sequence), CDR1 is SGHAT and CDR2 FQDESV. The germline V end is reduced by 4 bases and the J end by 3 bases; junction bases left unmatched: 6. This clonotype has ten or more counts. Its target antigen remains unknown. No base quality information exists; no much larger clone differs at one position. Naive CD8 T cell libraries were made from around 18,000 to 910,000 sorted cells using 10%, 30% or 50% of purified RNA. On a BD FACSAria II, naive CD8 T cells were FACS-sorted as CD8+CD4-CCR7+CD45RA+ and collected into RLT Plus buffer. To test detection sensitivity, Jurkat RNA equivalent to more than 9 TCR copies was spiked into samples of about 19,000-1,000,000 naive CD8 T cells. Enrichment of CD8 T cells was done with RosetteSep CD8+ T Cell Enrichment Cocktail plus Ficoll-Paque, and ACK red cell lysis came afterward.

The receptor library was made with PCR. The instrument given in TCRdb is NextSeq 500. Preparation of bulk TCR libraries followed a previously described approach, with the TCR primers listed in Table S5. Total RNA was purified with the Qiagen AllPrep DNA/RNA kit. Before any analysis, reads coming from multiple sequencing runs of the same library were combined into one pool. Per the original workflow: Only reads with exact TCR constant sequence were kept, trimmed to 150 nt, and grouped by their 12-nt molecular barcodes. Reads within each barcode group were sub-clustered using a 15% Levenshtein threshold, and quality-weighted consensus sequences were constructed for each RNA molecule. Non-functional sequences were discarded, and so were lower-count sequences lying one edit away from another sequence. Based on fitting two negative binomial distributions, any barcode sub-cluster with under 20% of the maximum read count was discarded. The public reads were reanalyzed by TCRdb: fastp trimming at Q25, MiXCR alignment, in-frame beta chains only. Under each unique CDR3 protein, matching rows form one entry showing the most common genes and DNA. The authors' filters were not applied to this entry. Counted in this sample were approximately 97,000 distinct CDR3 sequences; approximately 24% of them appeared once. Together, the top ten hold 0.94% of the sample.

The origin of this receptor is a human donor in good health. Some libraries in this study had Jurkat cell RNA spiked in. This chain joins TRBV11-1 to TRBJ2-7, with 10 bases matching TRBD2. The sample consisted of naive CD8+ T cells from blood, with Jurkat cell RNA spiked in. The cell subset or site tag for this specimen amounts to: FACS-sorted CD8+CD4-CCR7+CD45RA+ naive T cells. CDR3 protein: CASSSGTSDFYEQYF. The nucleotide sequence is TGTGCCAGCAGCTCCGGGACTAGCGATTTCTACGAGCAGTACTTC.